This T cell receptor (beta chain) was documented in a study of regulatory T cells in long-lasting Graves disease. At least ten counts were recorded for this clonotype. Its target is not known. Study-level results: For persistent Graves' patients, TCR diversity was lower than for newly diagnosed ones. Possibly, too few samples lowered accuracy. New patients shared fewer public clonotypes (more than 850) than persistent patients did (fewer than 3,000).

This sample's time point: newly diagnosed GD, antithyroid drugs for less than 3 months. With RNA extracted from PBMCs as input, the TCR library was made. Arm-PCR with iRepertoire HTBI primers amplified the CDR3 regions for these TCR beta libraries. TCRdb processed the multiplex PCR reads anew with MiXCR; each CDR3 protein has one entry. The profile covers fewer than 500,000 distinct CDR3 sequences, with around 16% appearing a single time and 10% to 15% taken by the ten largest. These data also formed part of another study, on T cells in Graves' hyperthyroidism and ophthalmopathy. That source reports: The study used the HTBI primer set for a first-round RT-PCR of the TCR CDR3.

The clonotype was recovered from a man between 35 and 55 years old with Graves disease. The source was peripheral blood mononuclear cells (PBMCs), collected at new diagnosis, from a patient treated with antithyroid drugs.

The CDR3 nucleotides read TGTGCCAGCAGCACGGGACCGGGACAGGGGACGTACGAGCAGTACTTC. Translating it yields CASSTGPGQGTYEQYF. The chain has TRBV5-5 and TRBJ2-7; 10 bases match TRBD1. V lost 4 bases and J lost 4; bases outside the gene matches: 11. The CDR3 spans 16 residues. Per the germline V gene, CDR1 is SGHKS and CDR2 is YYEKEE (reference sequence).